This T cell receptor (beta chain) derives from a study of T-cell reconstitution after alpha-beta-depleted transplantation in children. Whole-study results and caveats: By about two months after transplant, alpha-beta T cells reportedly arose from several hundred graft clones that had expanded. Newly produced T cells mostly accounted for T-cell counts and diversity one year post-transplant.

As it was prepared, the TCRbeta library received unique molecular identifiers. One entry per CDR3 protein, called by TCRdb with MiXCR from the PCR reads. The sample holds nearly 250,000 distinct CDR3 sequences, roughly 7.7% seen once. CDR1 SQVTM and CDR2 ANQGSEA come from the germline V gene. There are 11 residues in the CDR3. The V and J ends lost 5 bases and 7 bases respectively, with 11 bases between them. This clonotype has a count of ten or more. The antigen remains unidentified. The J gene is TRBJ1-2, the V gene TRBV29-1, with D maybe TRBD1 (5 bases). Specimen: PBMCs, mostly from graft donor cells, collected 180 days after TCRalphabeta/CD19-depleted stem cell transplant. This sequence originates from a male patient under 18 who had a stem cell transplant for acute lymphoblastic leukemia, so the T cells may come from the graft donor. The CDR3 spells CSVTVRAGYTF. The CDR3 DNA reads TGCAGCGTTACGGTCAGGGCTGGCTACACCTTC.